The entry that follows covers one TCR beta chain sequence. The data belong to a study of PD-L1 blockade in urothelial cancer. The overall study: Samples of blood were analyzed 3 weeks (second dose) and 6 weeks after treatment start.

TCRdb keeps only in-frame clones here, not all; method: immunoSEQ multiplex PCR. Of under 90,000 clones in the sample, approximately 91% were seen once. This CDR3 contains 15 residues. Trimming pared 2 bases from V and 2 bases from J, leaving 10 bases between. The germline CDR1 and CDR2 sequences are MGHRA and YSYEKL. Pretreatment and on-treatment samples were taken, numbering 1 to 8 per patient. V usage is TRBV4-1 and J usage is TRBJ2-1; the D is unclear. The sample consisted of PBMCs, taken around atezolizumab (anti-PD-L1) treatment. This TCR was recovered from a man in his sixties with urothelial cancer. The CDR3 DNA sequence: TGCGCCAGCAGCCAACAGGCAACGACCTACAATGAGCAGTTCTTC. Protein: CASSQQATTYNEQFF.